This TCR beta chain is from a study of T cell responses to AZD1222 COVID-19 vaccine. Study results and caveats: The peak T cell response came first, and repertoires were sampled only after it. Unmutated variant regions are reportedly targeted by nearly half of spike-specific TCRs. Females outnumbered males among donors, who were mostly white British; clonal diversity was possibly underestimated.

A remark on this clone: The antigen remains unidentified.

Clones were sequenced by immunoSEQ multiplex PCR, and TCRdb holds only the in-frame ones, with some missing. The profile shows about 150,000 clones, approximately 88% of them singletons. The source is an adult in good health. The sequenced sample was peripheral blood, obtained on day 0 of AZD1222 vaccination.

CDR3 DNA: TGTGCCAGCAGCTTGTGGGACAGGTCCCACGAGCAGTACTTC. It codes for CASSLWDRSHEQYF. The chain links TRBV5-6 to TRBJ2-7; 8 positions agree with TRBD1. V dropped 1 base and J dropped 5; count of bases not matched to a gene: 5. CDR1 SGHDT and CDR2 YYEEEE come from the germline V gene. This CDR3 contains 14 residues.